This is a list of T cell receptor beta chains from one sample in a study of Graves' ophthalmopathy and Graves' hyperthyroidism. TCRdb reprocessed the multiplex PCR reads with MiXCR, giving one entry per CDR3 protein. Seen here are approximately 410,000 distinct CDR3 sequences, 15% observed once, and the top ten hold approximately 7%. The sequencing sample was made of peripheral blood. The receptor source for this set is a young woman with stable Graves' hyperthyroidism. Each CDR3 is given with its conserved first and last residue.

cdr3_aa	v_call	cdr3_length
CASSEGIYANQPQHF	TRBV5-1	15
CASSFGTNGKETQYF	TRBV11-3	15
CSARETGVGTEAFF	TRBV20-1	14
CASSTTRRSQETQYF	TRBV19	15
CASKARNTDQPQHF	TRBV2	14
CASSLSASSAPQHF	TRBV27	14
CASSGGAAIEAFF	TRBV6-2/TRBV6-3	13
CATRAPRDRVNYGYTF	TRBV11-2	16
CSATGLAGVQETQYF	TRBV20-1	15
CASRETGPYEQYF	TRBV7-2	13